The 22 T cell receptor beta chains given below trace back to one sample, sequenced in a study of shared T cell receptors in the human thymus. TCRdb's table, derived via immunoSEQ multiplex PCR, lists solely in-frame clones and lacks some. The sample has about 500,000 clones, around 78% seen once. The sample was also linked to a second study, of human thymus T cells.

The sequencing input was thymocytes. The source is a boy in the first two years of life with a congenital heart defect.

The gene calls are TRBV5-1 and TRBJ1-1, with D possibly matching TRBD1 (6 bases). From germline, CDR1 is SGHRS and CDR2 YFSETQ. The CDR3 has 14 residues. The V end was cut by 4 bases, the J end by 3 bases, with 13 bases between. This CDR3 is CASSIQGQHTEAFF. The CDR3 DNA is TGCGCCAGCAGCATCCAGGGGCAACACACTGAAGCTTTCTTT.

The gene calls are TRBV5-4 and TRBJ2-3, with a tentative D call TRBD2 (6 bases). From germline, CDR1 is SGHNT and CDR2 YYREEE (reference sequence). This CDR3 comprises 13 residues. Trimming pared 0 bases from V and 8 bases from J, leaving 10 bases between. CDR3 sequence: CASSLAIGGTQYF. The CDR3 coding sequence is TGTGCCAGCAGCTTGGCCATCGGGGGTACGCAGTATTTT.

The V gene is TRBV7-8, the J gene TRBJ2-5; the match to TRBD2 covers 8 bases. Germline CDR1 and CDR2: SGHVS and FQNEAQ. The CDR3 is 20 residues long. V was clipped by 6 bases and J by 2 bases; unmatched bases: 23. The CDR3 DNA reads as TGTGCCAGCAGTCAAGACTACCTAACCCCCACAATAGCGGGACAAGAGACCCAGTACTTC. Protein product: CASSQDYLTPTIAGQETQYF.

This chain links TRBV7-6 with TRBJ1-5; TRBD1 aligns across 9 bases. The CDR3 spans 15 residues. V lost 6 bases, J lost 1 base, and 4 bases stayed unmatched. The V gene's germline CDR1 is SGHVS and CDR2 FNYEAQ. The CDR3 DNA follows: TGTGCCAGCAGTCCGGGACAGGGCAGCAATCAGCCCCAGCATTTT. Protein sequence: CASSPGQGSNQPQHF.

V usage is TRBV7-9 and J usage is TRBJ2-5; 9 nucleotides match TRBD1. J gave up 5 bases and V 3 bases, and 7 bases lay outside the gene matches. The CDR3 consists of 15 residues. Germline lookup yields CDR1 SEHNR and CDR2 FQNEAQ (reference sequence). The CDR3: CASSFYRGRGETQYF. DNA of the CDR3: TGTGCCAGCAGCTTCTACAGGGGGCGCGGGGAGACCCAGTACTTC.

This chain connects TRBV6-5 to TRBJ2-4, with 9 bases aligning to TRBD2. V lost 8 bases, J lost 6 bases, and 8 bases stayed unmatched. The CDR3 runs 14 residues. The V gene's germline CDR1 is MNHEY and CDR2 SVGAGI. This CDR3 reads CASRAGGTGNIQYF. For the CDR3, the DNA is TGTGCCAGCCGGGCGGGAGGGACCGGAAACATTCAGTACTTC.

The chain combines TRBV4-1 with TRBJ1-6; 8 positions match TRBD1. Per germline, CDR1 MGHRA and CDR2 YSYEKL. The CDR3 is 16 amino acids. V lost 6 bases to trimming and J lost 5 bases; unmatched junction nucleotides: 9. This CDR3 reads CASRRQGPSNNSPLHF. CDR3 DNA: TGCGCCAGCAGACGACAGGGGCCCTCAAATAATTCACCCCTCCACTTT.

V is TRBV27 and J is TRBJ1-2, with 8 bases identical to TRBD1. This CDR3 contains 15 residues. Germline assignment: CDR1 MNHEY and CDR2 SMNVEV (reference sequence). V shed 2 bases and J 5 bases; nucleotides not matched to a gene: 7. As DNA, the CDR3 is TGTGCCAGCAGTTTAGGGGGACAGGATGAGTATGGCTACACCTTC. Translating it yields CASSLGGQDEYGYTF.

This rearrangement joins TRBV27 to TRBJ2-7; D is uncertain. CDR3 length: 16 amino acids. V shed 5 bases and J shed 0 bases, with 17 bases lying between them. Per germline, CDR1 MNHEY and CDR2 SMNVEV (reference sequence). The CDR3 DNA follows: TGTGCCAGCAGTCCCGAATACCCACCCTACTCCTACGAGCAGTACTTC. Amino acid sequence: CASSPEYPPYSYEQYF.

This clone was recorded only once. The chain is built from TRBV27 and TRBJ2-5; the match to TRBD2 covers 8 bases. After removal of 4 bases from V and 5 bases from J, the junction contained 3 bases not matched to a gene. The CDR3 length is 13 residues. Germline loops: CDR1 MNHEY, CDR2 SMNVEV (reference sequence). CDR3 sequence (DNA): TGTGCCAGCAGTTGCGGGGGGTGCGAGACCCAGTACTTC. Its translation is CASSCGGCETQYF.

This chain links TRBV30 with TRBJ2-5; tentatively, D is TRBD1 (5 bases). The better agreement between TRBJ2-7 and the DNA end casts doubt on the J call. The germline gives CDR1 GTSNPN, CDR2 SVGIG (reference sequence). CDR3 size: 13 residues. The CDR3 loop is CAWHLRGRYEQYF. The CDR3 bases are TGTGCCTGGCATCTTAGGGGCCGGTACGAGCAGTACTTC.

This rearrangement joins TRBV19 to TRBJ1-5; possibly TRBD1 for D (6 bases). Germline-derived CDR1 and CDR2 are LNHDA and SQIVND (reference sequence). With 3 bases removed from V and 2 bases from J, the gap between germline ends came to 11 bases. The CDR3 has 15 residues. CDR3 DNA: TGTGCCAGTAGTATCGGAAACAGGGGCAATCAGCCCCAGCATTTT. It translates to CASSIGNRGNQPQHF. Complete variable domain (other parts from reference TRBV19 and TRBJ1-5): DGGITQSPKYLFRKEGQNVTLSCEQNLNHDAMYWYRQDPGQGLRLIYYSQIVNDFQKGDIAEGYSVSREKKESFPLTVTSAQKNPTAFYLCASSIGNRGNQPQHFGDGTRLSIL.

The chain employs TRBV19 and TRBJ1-1; 7 bases fit TRBD1. The junction had 7 bases not matched to a gene; V was cut back by 9 bases and J by 3 bases. The CDR3 has 13 residues. Germline V gene sequence: CDR1 LNHDA, CDR2 SQIVND (reference sequence). CDR3 sequence reads: CASRHRGDTEAFF. The CDR3 bases are TGTGCCAGCCGCCACAGGGGAGACACTGAAGCTTTCTTT.

The chain couples TRBV27 to TRBJ2-7; D is perhaps TRBD2 (6 bases). V was clipped by 5 bases and J by 2 bases, with 10 bases between them. The CDR3 is 13 residues long. Germline lookup yields CDR1 MNHEY and CDR2 SMNVEV (reference sequence). CDR3 in amino acids: CASSRRVPYEQYF. The DNA of the CDR3 is TGTGCCAGCAGTAGGAGGGTCCCCTACGAGCAGTACTTC.

This chain links TRBV27 with TRBJ2-1; D is perhaps TRBD2 (6 bases). Trimming removed 6 bases from V and 1 base from J, with 10 bases in between. From germline, CDR1 is MNHEY and CDR2 SMNVEV (reference sequence). This CDR3 has 14 residues. CDR3 residues: CASSNGTSYNEQFF. The CDR3 DNA reads TGTGCCAGCAGCAACGGGACTTCCTACAATGAGCAGTTCTTC.

The chain combines TRBV28 with TRBJ2-7, with a weak D call TRBD2 (5 bases). The CDR3 extends over 16 amino acids. The V end lost 2 bases, the J end lost 3 bases, and 17 bases lay between the germline ends. Per germline, CDR1 MDHEN and CDR2 SYDVKM. As DNA, the CDR3 is TGTGCCAGCAGTTTAGCCCCTAGCAGGCCCATCTACGAGCAGTACTTC. Translation gives CASSLAPSRPIYEQYF.

The rearrangement links TRBV5-1 to TRBJ2-5; D is perhaps TRBD2 (6 bases). Germline lookup yields CDR1 SGHRS and CDR2 YFSETQ. The CDR3 extends over 12 amino acids. V lost 1 base and J 9 bases, leaving 10 bases between the germline ends. CDR3: CASSLWGRSQYF. The CDR3 nucleotides are TGCGCCAGCAGCTTGTGGGGGAGGTCCCAGTACTTC.

The CDR3 sequence is CASSPPSGRKADTQYF. The DNA of the CDR3 is TGTGCCAGCAGTCCCCCGAGCGGGAGAAAAGCAGATACGCAGTATTTT. The chain employs TRBV7-2 and TRBJ2-3, with 8 bases that match TRBD2. The CDR3 is 16 amino acids. CDR1 is SGHTA, CDR2 FQGNSA, per germline. Losses at the gene ends were 6 bases for V and 4 bases for J; bases not matched to a gene: 12. Filled out from reference TRBV7-2 and TRBJ2-3, the complete variable domain reads GAGVSQSPSNKVTEKGKDVELRCDPISGHTALYWYRQSLGQGLEFLIYFQGNSAPDKSGLPSDRFSAERTGGSVSTLTIQRTQQEDSAVYLCASSPPSGRKADTQYFGPGTRLTVL.

The chain couples TRBV5-4 to TRBJ1-1; 7 bases line up with TRBD1. The CDR3 contains 14 residues. J gave up 3 bases and V 3 bases, and 5 bases lay outside the gene matches. CDR1 and CDR2 (germline): SGHNT, YYREEE (reference sequence). The CDR3: CASSCAGGYTEAFF. CDR3 coding DNA: TGTGCCAGCAGCTGTGCAGGGGGGTACACTGAAGCTTTCTTT.

The chain recombines TRBV28 with TRBJ2-7; 7 nucleotides agree with TRBD2. Germline V gene lookup returns CDR1 MDHEN and CDR2 SYDVKM. CDR3 length: 10 residues. As DNA, the CDR3 is TGTGGGACTAGTAAGTACGAGCAGTACTTC. As protein: CGTSKYEQYF.

The chain links TRBV5-5 to TRBJ1-5; 7 bases agree with TRBD1. Losses at the gene ends were 1 base for V and 1 base for J; bases not matched to a gene: 8. The germline V gene has CDR1 SGHKS and CDR2 YYEKEE (reference sequence). The CDR3 has 17 amino acids. CDR3 sequence: CASSLRGQGLSNQPQHF. CDR3 DNA sequence: TGTGCCAGCAGCTTGAGGGGGCAGGGGCTGAGCAATCAGCCCCAGCATTTT.

V and J are TRBV11-3 and TRBJ2-7; TRBD2 matches 8 bases. Germline CDR1 reads SGHNT; CDR2 reads YENEEA. The CDR3 consists of 16 residues. Unmatched junction bases numbered 9, after V lost 5 bases and J lost 0 bases. CDR3 nucleotide sequence: TGTGCCAGCAGCCTGTTCCATAGCGGGAACTCCTACGAGCAGTACTTC. It is translated as CASSLFHSGNSYEQYF.